This T cell receptor (beta chain) was captured by sequencing in a study of blood T cell repertoires in COVID-19 (dated by TCRdb to 2020 to 2022). The study in broad terms: For ImmuneRACE Cohort 3, a participant was defined as recovered based on two consecutive negative NP/OP PCR tests, clearance by a healthcare professional, or resolution of symptoms. Samples from collaborators originated in the United States, Italy and Spain and spanned both the acute and convalescent phases of COVID-19. The material from the prospective study consisted of cDNA or gDNA derived from T cells, B-cell-depleted T cells, or PBMCs. The dataset comprised deeply sampled blood TCRbeta repertoires from subjects exposed to, actively infected with, or recovered from COVID-19. A freely available public database, intended as a resource for researchers studying the immune response to SARS-CoV-2, is where the repertoires were released. Samples were obtained from the ongoing ImmuneRACE study (first 160 participants) and from about 1,300 subjects provided by 6 global collaborators. Sample metadata almost always included a de-identified subject ID, COVID-19 status, age in years and sex. Where available, HLA class I and class II types were obtained from metadata supplied by the sample provider rather than from assay-based typing. The full study reports these points: Clinical and demographic metadata were provided uncurated, with the amount varying by source and participant.

The CDR3 numbers 12 residues from cysteine through phenylalanine. This entry keeps only the CDR3 DNA: 36 bases, framed from base 1. Trimming removed 4 bases from V and 8 bases from J, leaving 11 bases between the germline ends. Per the germline V gene (reference sequence), MNHEY is the CDR1 and SMNVEV is the CDR2. In the prospective study, participants were roughly 18 to 100 years old, resided in fewer than 25 geographic areas of the United States, and were enrolled through a virtual design. To assign participants to cohorts, the prospective study relied on clinical history that participants themselves reported in a screening survey and a study questionnaire. Mobile phlebotomists in the prospective study collected whole blood, serum and a nasopharyngeal or oropharyngeal swab from every participant. Participants in the prospective study had the option to provide additional blood draws and questionnaires over a roughly 2-month period. Before DNA extraction, blood samples from the prospective study were shipped at room temperature or frozen.

TCRbeta CDR3 regions were amplified from genomic DNA using the immunoSEQ Assay, a bias-controlled multiplex PCR. In the authors' own workflow: Nucleated cell counts per sample were estimated from amplification of reference gene primers within the assay. Sequence reads were collapsed and filtered to measure the absolute abundance of every unique TCRbeta CDR3 rearrangement. For each sample, productive Simpson clonality was calculated as the square root of Simpson's diversity index across productive rearrangements. What TCRdb holds here is the immuneACCESS table cut down to in-frame rearrangements. Part of the clones is not present; checked against another copy, under half of the missing clones reflect an unresolved V gene, and the others are unexplained. For V, J and clone size, that table is used; D and trimming come from the DNA. This sample gives under 400,000 clones in total; 80% to 90% of them show up just once. Roughly 2% of the sample is in the top ten clones.

A remark on this clone: The antigen this receptor binds is unknown. Per-base quality was not reported, and no clone a single base away is much larger than it.

Sequenced input: PBMCs or T cells enriched from blood (not recorded which). The source of this sequence is a man in his forties or fifties in a cohort exposed to, infected with or recovered from COVID-19 (not recorded which). The chain couples TRBV27 to TRBJ1-2, and possibly TRBD1, on 5 matching bases. The nucleotide sequence is TGTGCCAGCAGTTCGCAGGGTAGCGGCTACACCTTC. Its translation reads: CASSSQGSGYTF.